This is a list of T cell receptor beta chains from one sample in a study of blood T cell repertoires in COVID-19. TCRdb's copy holds only in-frame clones and misses some; the assay was immunoSEQ multiplex PCR. Among roughly 230,000 clones listed, about 83% were seen once. Sequencing was carried out using peripheral blood. Source of these receptors: a woman aged 50 to 65 with acute or convalescent COVID-19. The CDR3 runs from the conserved cysteine through the conserved F or W. D genes are given only for firm matches.

d_call: .
v_call: TRBV5-6
cdr3_length: 14
cdr3_aa: CASSLAPGGDGYTF

d_call: TRBD1
v_call: TRBV19
cdr3_length: 16
cdr3_aa: CASSPWGGQGSGELFF

d_call: .
v_call: TRBV21-1
cdr3_length: 13
cdr3_aa: CASSKTPHRELFF

d_call: .
v_call: TRBV11-2
cdr3_length: 11
cdr3_aa: CASSLQETQYF

d_call: .
v_call: TRBV19
cdr3_length: 13
cdr3_aa: CASSIGVGETQYF

d_call: .
v_call: TRBV12-3/TRBV12-4
cdr3_length: 13
cdr3_aa: CASSPAQGQPQHF

d_call: .
v_call: TRBV7-2
cdr3_length: 14
cdr3_aa: CASSLDPSNYGYTF

d_call: .
v_call: TRBV28
cdr3_length: 12
cdr3_aa: CASSTRDYGYTF

d_call: .
v_call: TRBV11-2
cdr3_length: 13
cdr3_aa: CASSPQATTEAFF

d_call: .
v_call: TRBV10-1
cdr3_length: 13
cdr3_aa: CASSDSVSYEQYF

d_call: .
v_call: TRBV30
cdr3_length: 13
cdr3_aa: CAWSGTEGSPLHF

d_call: .
v_call: TRBV7-9
cdr3_length: 14
cdr3_aa: CASSLPLSQETQYF

d_call: .
v_call: TRBV7-9
cdr3_length: 16
cdr3_aa: CASSLFTGGSTDTQYF

d_call: TRBD1
v_call: TRBV5-4
cdr3_length: 15
cdr3_aa: CASSGRDRGINEQFF

d_call: TRBD1
v_call: TRBV29-1
cdr3_length: 13
cdr3_aa: CSAGTESGNTIYF

d_call: .
v_call: TRBV5-1
cdr3_length: 14
cdr3_aa: CASSLDLGLETQYF

d_call: .
v_call: TRBV19
cdr3_length: 12
cdr3_aa: CASSIAGNEQFF

d_call: TRBD1
v_call: TRBV27
cdr3_length: 16
cdr3_aa: CASSLTGTGLYNEQFF

d_call: TRBD2
v_call: TRBV4-1
cdr3_length: 18
cdr3_aa: CASSRERLAGVGVDTQYF

d_call: TRBD1
v_call: TRBV30
cdr3_length: 13
cdr3_aa: CAWNPQGGEKLFF

d_call: .
v_call: TRBV24-1
cdr3_length: 14
cdr3_aa: CATSEEQGYETQYF

d_call: .
v_call: TRBV6-2/TRBV6-3
cdr3_length: 15
cdr3_aa: CASSYTDAGRGGYTF

d_call: .
v_call: TRBV19
cdr3_length: 16
cdr3_aa: CASSPIVRSYNSPLHF

d_call: TRBD1
v_call: TRBV19
cdr3_length: 14
cdr3_aa: CASSTGTGADTQYF

d_call: .
v_call: TRBV11-1
cdr3_length: 13
cdr3_aa: CASRIQENTEAFF

d_call: .
v_call: TRBV5-5
cdr3_length: 16
cdr3_aa: CASSWLGGTEVVGQYF

d_call: .
v_call: TRBV3-1/TRBV3-2
cdr3_length: 15
cdr3_aa: CASSLRGSGSDTQYF

d_call: TRBD2
v_call: TRBV23-1
cdr3_length: 23
cdr3_aa: CASSQWPGAVGRGAKTSTDTQYF

d_call: .
v_call: TRBV5-8
cdr3_length: 15
cdr3_aa: CASRRATDYNEKLFF

d_call: .
v_call: TRBV10-1
cdr3_length: 14
cdr3_aa: CASSESPRNTEAFF

d_call: .
v_call: TRBV6-1
cdr3_length: 14
cdr3_aa: CASSEALGESGYTF

d_call: .
v_call: TRBV6-5
cdr3_length: 15
cdr3_aa: CASSYSIYGRTEAFF

d_call: TRBD1
v_call: TRBV10-3
cdr3_length: 16
cdr3_aa: CAISASPGQGGTEAFF

d_call: .
v_call: TRBV12-3/TRBV12-4
cdr3_length: 13
cdr3_aa: CASSFGGIDEQFF

d_call: .
v_call: TRBV25-1
cdr3_length: 14
cdr3_aa: CASSDTQGVDTQYF

d_call: .
v_call: TRBV28
cdr3_length: 13
cdr3_aa: CASSQQGNQPQHF

d_call: .
v_call: TRBV5-1
cdr3_length: 15
cdr3_aa: CASSLARVGTDTQYF

d_call: TRBD1
v_call: TRBV7-6
cdr3_length: 21
cdr3_aa: CASSLAVPGQGAGGYNSPLHF

d_call: TRBD2
v_call: TRBV24-1
cdr3_length: 15
cdr3_aa: CATSDENRDGGEQFF

d_call: .
v_call: TRBV7-9
cdr3_length: 15
cdr3_aa: CASSPRGAGGNTIYF

d_call: .
v_call: TRBV6-2/TRBV6-3
cdr3_length: 15
cdr3_aa: CASSYSGVLNQPQHF

d_call: .
v_call: TRBV7-8
cdr3_length: 15
cdr3_aa: CASSLDGQPQETQYF

d_call: TRBD1
v_call: TRBV5-1
cdr3_length: 15
cdr3_aa: CASRLIQGDTYEQYF

d_call: .
v_call: TRBV28
cdr3_length: 14
cdr3_aa: CASSLRQIVGEAFF

d_call: TRBD2
v_call: TRBV27
cdr3_length: 14
cdr3_aa: CASSPLASGETQYF

d_call: .
v_call: TRBV18
cdr3_length: 13
cdr3_aa: CASSSSPYNEQFF

d_call: .
v_call: TRBV5-4
cdr3_length: 15
cdr3_aa: CASSPPAYSTDTQYF

d_call: .
v_call: TRBV28
cdr3_length: 15
cdr3_aa: CASSLRTPRRGPQHF

d_call: .
v_call: TRBV4-1
cdr3_length: 15
cdr3_aa: CASSLGRDSLYEQYF

d_call: .
v_call: TRBV28
cdr3_length: 16
cdr3_aa: CASSPPTFFSGNTIYF

d_call: TRBD2
v_call: TRBV4-2
cdr3_length: 16
cdr3_aa: CASSQVAGESTDTQYF

d_call: TRBD1
v_call: TRBV19
cdr3_length: 17
cdr3_aa: CASSTTGTGVSTDTQYF

d_call: .
v_call: TRBV7-9
cdr3_length: 13
cdr3_aa: CASSLDTNQPQHF